The 21 T cell receptor beta chains reported below all come from one sample, sequenced in a study of blood T cell repertoires in COVID-19. Generated by immunoSEQ multiplex PCR, the TCRdb table keeps only in-frame clones and is missing some. The data hold 200,000 to 300,000 clones, with 86% observed a single time. Input material: peripheral blood. Receptor source: a young man with active or convalescent COVID-19.

The chain uses TRBV10-2 and TRBJ1-1, with D perhaps matching TRBD1 (5 bases). Germline values: CDR1 WSHSY, CDR2 SAAADI. Between the trimmed V and J ends, which lost 10 bases and 2 bases, there was a span of 23 bases. The CDR3 length is 16 residues. The CDR3 sequence is CATLGGDWPHNTEAFF. CDR3 coding DNA: TGCGCCACCCTGGGGGGGGATTGGCCCCATAACACTGAAGCTTTCTTT.

V and J are TRBV7-8 and TRBJ2-5; the match to TRBD2 covers 12 bases. Germline trimming cut 6 bases from V and 5 bases from J; bases unmatched to any gene: 10. This CDR3 has 16 amino acids. Per germline, CDR1 SGHVS and CDR2 FQNEAQ. The CDR3 nucleotides are TGTGCCAGCAGTTCCACGCTAGCGGGGGGGCGTGAGACCCAGTACTTC. Translating it yields CASSSTLAGGRETQYF.

V is TRBV11-2 and J is TRBJ1-1, with 9 nucleotides matching TRBD1. The CDR3 runs to 15 residues. The germline V gene encodes CDR1 SGHAT and CDR2 FQNNGV. With 3 bases clipped from V and 4 bases from J, the junction kept 6 bases outside the gene matches. The CDR3 nucleotides read TGTGCCAGCAGCTTTGGGACAGGGTTAGGCACTGAAGCTTTCTTT. Translation: CASSFGTGLGTEAFF.

This rearrangement joins TRBV11-2 to TRBJ2-7, with TRBD2 as a possible D gene (5 bases). Germline lookup yields CDR1 SGHAT and CDR2 FQNNGV. V was trimmed by 5 bases and J by 2 bases, leaving 16 bases between them. CDR3 length equals 15 residues. Here the CDR3 reads CASSPSPSGAYEQYF. The CDR3 DNA reads as TGTGCCAGCAGCCCCAGTCCCAGCGGCGCCTACGAGCAGTACTTC.

The genes are TRBV5-6 and TRBJ1-3; weak D call: TRBD1 (5 bases). The CDR3 covers 14 residues. Germline-derived CDR1 and CDR2 are SGHDT and YYEEEE. V lost 4 bases and J lost 2, with 10 bases in between. The CDR3 sequence: CASSRGSTGNTIYF. In DNA, the CDR3 is TGTGCCAGCAGCCGGGGGTCAACTGGAAACACCATATATTTT.

The chain links TRBV2 to TRBJ2-5; 9 nucleotides match TRBD1. The CDR3 length is 15 residues. CDR1 SNHLY and CDR2 FYNNEI come from the germline V gene. V lost 6 bases and J lost 0; bases outside the gene matches: 5. CDR3: CASRPDRGYQETQYF. The DNA for the CDR3 is TGTGCCAGCAGGCCCGACAGGGGGTACCAAGAGACCCAGTACTTC.

V and J are TRBV5-6 and TRBJ1-1; a weak D match, TRBD1 (6 bases). Germline V gene sequence: CDR1 SGHDT, CDR2 YYEEEE. With 3 bases removed from V and 4 bases from J, the gap between germline ends came to 19 bases. The CDR3 runs 16 residues. CDR3 nucleotide sequence: TGTGCCAGCAGCTGGACCTTCGGGGGGCAGATCACTGAAGCTTTCTTT. Amino acids: CASSWTFGGQITEAFF.

This clone was observed a single time. The chain recombines TRBV19 with TRBJ1-2; D ambiguous. The germline V gene has CDR1 LNHDA and CDR2 SQIVND (reference sequence). The germline V and J ends were trimmed by 9 bases and 2 bases, with 19 bases remaining between them. This CDR3 comprises 15 residues. CDR3 bases: TGTGCCAGCGGCGGGCCGACCCCACGCAACTATGGCTACACCTTC. It translates to CASGGPTPRNYGYTF.

This clone has a handful of counts. The V and J genes are TRBV4-1 and TRBJ1-1, with a tentative D call TRBD1 (6 bases). This CDR3 is 14 amino acids long. Germline CDR1 reads MGHRA; CDR2 reads YSYEKL. With 0 bases removed from V and 7 bases from J, the gap between germline ends came to 12 bases. CDR3 nucleotides: TGCGCCAGCAGCCAAGAGGGATTGGACAGTGAAGCTTTCTTT. Translating gives CASSQEGLDSEAFF.

V gene TRBV5-5 combines with J gene TRBJ2-5, with 7 positions matching TRBD1. After removal of 3 bases from V and 1 base from J, the junction contained 15 bases not matched to a gene. Germline CDR1 is SGHKS and CDR2 is YYEKEE (reference sequence). The CDR3 length is 18 residues. The CDR3 spells CASSSLRDSGIIQETQYF. CDR3 sequence (DNA): TGTGCCAGCAGCTCCCTCAGGGACAGCGGCATAATCCAAGAGACCCAGTACTTC.

The chain recombines TRBV5-1 with TRBJ1-1; weak D call: TRBD1 (6 bases). The germline V gene has CDR1 SGHRS and CDR2 YFSETQ. V was cut by 1 base and J by 0 bases, with 7 bases left in between. The CDR3 consists of 14 residues. CDR3 DNA sequence: TGCGCCAGCAGCTTGCCAGGGGTGAACACTGAAGCTTTCTTT. This encodes CASSLPGVNTEAFF.

The table lists this clone with a few counts. The chain employs TRBV19 and TRBJ2-5, with a possible D match to TRBD2 (5 bases). The germline V gene encodes CDR1 LNHDA and CDR2 SQIVND (reference sequence). The V and J ends lost 4 bases and 4 bases respectively, with 10 bases between them. This CDR3 is 13 amino acids long. In DNA form, the CDR3 reads TGTGCCAGTAGTACAACTAGAGGAGAGACCCAGTACTTC. Protein: CASSTTRGETQYF.

The chain uses TRBV3-1 (or the pseudogene TRBV3-2) and TRBJ2-7; possibly TRBD1 for D (6 bases). The CDR3 has 14 amino acids. Germline assignment: CDR1 LGHDT and CDR2 YNNKEL (reference sequence). V was pared by 4 bases and J by 4 bases, with 14 bases between. This CDR3 reads CASSPSQGRYEQYF. The CDR3 DNA sequence: TGTGCCAGCAGCCCCTCACAGGGTCGGTACGAGCAGTACTTC.

The chain employs TRBV6-4 and TRBJ1-5; D remains ambiguous. The CDR3 consists of 13 residues. Deletions cut 0 bases from V and 6 bases from J, with 6 bases between. Germline loops: CDR1 MRHNA, CDR2 SNTAGT. CDR3 amino acids: CASSDSAGQPQHF. The DNA for the CDR3 is TGTGCCAGCAGTGACTCCGCGGGTCAGCCCCAGCATTTT.

The gene calls are TRBV3-1 (or the pseudogene TRBV3-2) and TRBJ2-7, with 10 bases identical to TRBD1. Trimming at V came to 0 bases and at J to 2 bases, leaving 7 bases not matched to a gene. Germline CDR1 reads LGHDT; CDR2 reads YNNKEL (reference sequence). The CDR3 covers 17 residues. The CDR3 nucleotides are TGTGCCAGCAGCCAAGATTTGGCCGGGACAGGGGCCTACGAGCAGTACTTC. It specifies CASSQDLAGTGAYEQYF.

The CDR3 spells CASSQTTGSYSEAFF. CDR3 DNA sequence: TGCGCCAGCAGCCAAACTACAGGGTCCTATTCTGAAGCTTTCTTT. The chain employs TRBV4-1 and TRBJ1-1, with D perhaps matching TRBD1 (6 bases). V was trimmed by 2 bases and J by 6 bases, leaving 16 bases between them. Germline CDR1 reads MGHRA; CDR2 reads YSYEKL. There are 15 residues in the CDR3.

This clone was seen once. The chain is built from TRBV19 and TRBJ1-5, with D uncertain. V was trimmed by 7 bases and J by 3 bases, leaving 22 bases between them. The V gene's germline CDR1 is LNHDA and CDR2 SQIVND (reference sequence). This CDR3 contains 17 residues. The CDR3 DNA reads as TGTGCCAGTACCGTATATTGGACCGAGGGCTACAATCAGCCCCAGCATTTT. As protein: CASTVYWTEGYNQPQHF.

The chain employs TRBV4-2 and TRBJ2-7; 7 nucleotides match TRBD1. Germline V gene sequence: CDR1 LGHNA, CDR2 YNFKEQ. J was trimmed by 0 bases and V by 4 bases; bases with no gene match: 3. The CDR3 totals 14 residues. This CDR3 is CASSLDRDSYEQYF. The CDR3 DNA follows: TGTGCCAGCAGCCTCGACAGGGACTCCTACGAGCAGTACTTC.

A few counts support this clone. The V gene is TRBV5-1, the J gene TRBJ2-2; no reliable D call. V dropped 1 base and J dropped 0 bases, with 7 bases sitting between them. Per germline, CDR1 SGHRS and CDR2 YFSETQ. This CDR3 spans 15 amino acids. The CDR3 coding sequence is TGCGCCAGCAGCTTGAACGAGGCGAACACCGGGGAGCTGTTTTTT. Translated: CASSLNEANTGELFF.

The chain is built from TRBV7-8 and TRBJ1-2, with 7 bases identical to TRBD1. Germline CDR1 is SGHVS and CDR2 is FQNEAQ. The V gene end was trimmed by 5 bases and the J gene end by 7 bases; junction bases not matched to a gene: 13. The CDR3 length is 15 residues. In nucleotides, the CDR3 is TGTGCCAGCAGCATGGAGACAGGGATTTCCTTTGGCTACACCTTC. This gives the protein CASSMETGISFGYTF.

This chain uses TRBV9 with TRBJ2-2; D unclear. The V gene's germline CDR1 is SGDLS and CDR2 YYNGEE. The ends were cut back, 0 bases at V and 3 bases at J, with 6 bases in the middle. The CDR3 covers 14 residues. The CDR3, as DNA: TGTGCCAGCAGCGTAGGGAGCCACACCGGGGAGCTGTTTTTT. Translating gives CASSVGSHTGELFF.